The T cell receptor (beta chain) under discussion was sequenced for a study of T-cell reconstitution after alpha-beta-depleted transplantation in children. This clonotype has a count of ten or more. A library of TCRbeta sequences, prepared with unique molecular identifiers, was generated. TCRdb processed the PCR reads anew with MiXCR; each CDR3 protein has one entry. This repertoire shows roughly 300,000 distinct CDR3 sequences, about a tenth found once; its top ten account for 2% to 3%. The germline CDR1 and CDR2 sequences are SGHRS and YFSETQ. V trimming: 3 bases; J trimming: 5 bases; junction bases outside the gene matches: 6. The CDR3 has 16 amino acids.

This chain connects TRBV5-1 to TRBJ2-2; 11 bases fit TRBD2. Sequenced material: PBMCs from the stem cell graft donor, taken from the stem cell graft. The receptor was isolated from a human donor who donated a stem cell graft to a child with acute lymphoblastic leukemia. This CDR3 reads CASSSTLAGGTGELFF. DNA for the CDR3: TGCGCCAGCAGCTCCACCCTAGCGGGAGGTACCGGGGAGCTGTTTTTT.